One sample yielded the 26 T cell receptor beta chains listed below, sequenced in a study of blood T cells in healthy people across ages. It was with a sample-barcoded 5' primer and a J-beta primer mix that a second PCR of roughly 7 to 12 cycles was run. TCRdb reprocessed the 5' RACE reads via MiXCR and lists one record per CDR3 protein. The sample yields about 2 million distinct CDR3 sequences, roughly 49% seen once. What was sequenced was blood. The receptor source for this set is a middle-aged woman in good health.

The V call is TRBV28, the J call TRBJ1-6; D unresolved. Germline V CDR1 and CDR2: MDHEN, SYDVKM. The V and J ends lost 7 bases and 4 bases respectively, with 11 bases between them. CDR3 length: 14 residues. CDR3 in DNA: TGTGCCAGCAAGGCGGTACAATATAATTCACCCCTCCACTTT. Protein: CASKAVQYNSPLHF.

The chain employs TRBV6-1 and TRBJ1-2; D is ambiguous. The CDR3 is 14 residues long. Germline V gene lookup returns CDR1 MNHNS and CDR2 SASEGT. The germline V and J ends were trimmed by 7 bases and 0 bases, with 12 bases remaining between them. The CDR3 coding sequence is TGTGCCAGCACCCGGACTCCTGCTAACTATGGCTACACCTTC. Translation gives CASTRTPANYGYTF.

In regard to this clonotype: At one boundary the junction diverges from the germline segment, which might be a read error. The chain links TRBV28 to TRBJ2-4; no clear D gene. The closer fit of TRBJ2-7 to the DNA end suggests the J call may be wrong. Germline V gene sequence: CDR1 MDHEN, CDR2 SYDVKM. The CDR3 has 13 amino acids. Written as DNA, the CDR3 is TGTACCAGCAGTTCCACACTCACCTACGAGCAGTACTTC. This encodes CTSSSTLTYEQYF.

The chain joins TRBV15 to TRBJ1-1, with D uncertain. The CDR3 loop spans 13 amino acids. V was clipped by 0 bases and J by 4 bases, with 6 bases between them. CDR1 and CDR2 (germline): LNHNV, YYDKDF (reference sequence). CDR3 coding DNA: TGTGCCACCAGCAGAGAAAATCCCACTGAAGCTTTCTTT. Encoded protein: CATSRENPTEAFF.

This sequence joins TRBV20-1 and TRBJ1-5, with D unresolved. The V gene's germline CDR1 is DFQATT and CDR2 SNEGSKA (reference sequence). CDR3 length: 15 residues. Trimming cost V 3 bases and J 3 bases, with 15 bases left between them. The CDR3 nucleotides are TGCAGTGCTAGCTCTGTCGGAGGCCCCAATCAGCCCCAGCATTTT. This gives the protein CSASSVGGPNQPQHF.

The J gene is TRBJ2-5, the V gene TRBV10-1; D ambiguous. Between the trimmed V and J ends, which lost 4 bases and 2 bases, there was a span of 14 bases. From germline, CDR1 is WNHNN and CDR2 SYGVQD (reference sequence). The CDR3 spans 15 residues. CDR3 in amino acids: CASSALEGNQETQYF. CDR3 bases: TGCGCCAGCAGTGCCCTCGAAGGAAATCAAGAGACCCAGTACTTC.

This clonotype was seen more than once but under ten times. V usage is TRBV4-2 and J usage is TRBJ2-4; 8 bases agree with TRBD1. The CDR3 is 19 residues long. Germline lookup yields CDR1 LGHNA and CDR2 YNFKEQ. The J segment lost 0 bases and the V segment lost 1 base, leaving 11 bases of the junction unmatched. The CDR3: CASSQASGTGLIAKNIQYF. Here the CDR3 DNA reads TGTGCCAGCAGCCAAGCGTCCGGGACAGGCTTGATAGCCAAAAACATTCAGTACTTC.

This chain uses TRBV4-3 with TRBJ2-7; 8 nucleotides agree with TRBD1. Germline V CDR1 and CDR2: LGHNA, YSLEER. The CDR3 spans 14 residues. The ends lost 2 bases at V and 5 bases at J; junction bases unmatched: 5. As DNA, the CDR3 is TGCGCCAGCAGCCAACGACAGGGGTTGGACGAGCAGTACTTC. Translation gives CASSQRQGLDEQYF.

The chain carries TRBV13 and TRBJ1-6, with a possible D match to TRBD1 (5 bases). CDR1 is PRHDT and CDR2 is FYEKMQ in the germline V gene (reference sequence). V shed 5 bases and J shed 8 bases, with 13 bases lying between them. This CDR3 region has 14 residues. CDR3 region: CASSPALRDSPLHF. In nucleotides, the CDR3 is TGTGCCAGCAGCCCCGCGCTCAGGGATTCACCCCTCCACTTT.

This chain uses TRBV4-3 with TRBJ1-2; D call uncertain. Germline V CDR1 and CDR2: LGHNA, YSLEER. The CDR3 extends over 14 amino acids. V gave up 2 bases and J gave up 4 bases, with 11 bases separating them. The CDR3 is CASSQSIGLYGYTF. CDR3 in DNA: TGCGCCAGCAGCCAATCAATAGGCCTCTATGGCTACACCTTC.

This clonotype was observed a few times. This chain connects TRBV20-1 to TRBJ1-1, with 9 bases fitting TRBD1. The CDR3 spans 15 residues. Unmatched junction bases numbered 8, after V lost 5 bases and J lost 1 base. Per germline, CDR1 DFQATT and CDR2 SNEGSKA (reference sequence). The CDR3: CSAPDRGYGNTEAFF. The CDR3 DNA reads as TGCAGTGCTCCGGACAGGGGATATGGGAACACTGAAGCTTTCTTT.

Here the CDR3 reads CASSFGRGSWDGYTF. The DNA for the CDR3 is TGTGCCAGCAGTTTCGGGCGGGGGTCTTGGGATGGCTACACCTTC. The chain employs TRBV27 and TRBJ1-2; TRBD1 might be the D (5 bases). V lost 3 bases to trimming and J lost 6 bases, with 17 bases between them. This CDR3 is built from 15 residues. The germline V gene has CDR1 MNHEY and CDR2 SMNVEV (reference sequence).

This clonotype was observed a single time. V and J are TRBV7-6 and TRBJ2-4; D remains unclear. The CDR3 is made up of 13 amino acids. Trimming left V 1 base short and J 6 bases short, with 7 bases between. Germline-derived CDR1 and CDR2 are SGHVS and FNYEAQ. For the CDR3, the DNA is TGTGCCAGCAGCTTAGGGAATTCAAACATTCAGTACTTC. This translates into CASSLGNSNIQYF.

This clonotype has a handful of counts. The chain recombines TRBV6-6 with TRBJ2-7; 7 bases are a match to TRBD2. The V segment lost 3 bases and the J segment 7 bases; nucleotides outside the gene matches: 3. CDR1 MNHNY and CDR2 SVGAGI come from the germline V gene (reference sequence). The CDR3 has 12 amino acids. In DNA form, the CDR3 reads TGTGCCAGCAGTTATGGGCGGGAGGAGCAGTACTTC. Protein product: CASSYGREEQYF.

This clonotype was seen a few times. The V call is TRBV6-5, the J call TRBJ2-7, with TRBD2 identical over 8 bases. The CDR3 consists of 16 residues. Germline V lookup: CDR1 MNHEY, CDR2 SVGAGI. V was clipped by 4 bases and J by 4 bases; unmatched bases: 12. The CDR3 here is CASSLSGGGPYYEQYF. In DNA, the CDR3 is TGTGCCAGCAGTTTGTCCGGGGGGGGACCCTATTACGAGCAGTACTTC.

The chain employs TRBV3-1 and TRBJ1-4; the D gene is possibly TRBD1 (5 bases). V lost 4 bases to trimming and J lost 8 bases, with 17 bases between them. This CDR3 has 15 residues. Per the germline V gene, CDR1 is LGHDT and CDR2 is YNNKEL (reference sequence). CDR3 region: CASSPRVGGREKLFF. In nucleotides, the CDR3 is TGTGCCAGCAGCCCCCGGGTCGGGGGTAGGGAAAAACTGTTTTTT.

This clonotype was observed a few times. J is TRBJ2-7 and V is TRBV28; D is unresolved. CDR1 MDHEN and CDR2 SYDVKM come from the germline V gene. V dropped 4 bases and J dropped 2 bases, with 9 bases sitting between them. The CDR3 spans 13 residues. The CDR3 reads CASSSSVAYEQYF. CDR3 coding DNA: TGTGCCAGCAGTTCCAGTGTGGCCTACGAGCAGTACTTC.

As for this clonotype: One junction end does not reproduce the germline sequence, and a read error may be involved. The CDR3 DNA is TGTGCCGGCAGTGAACGGCCAGGGGGCCAAGAGACCCAGTACTTC. This codes for CAGSERPGGQETQYF. The rearrangement joins TRBV2 to TRBJ2-5, with 7 bases identical to TRBD1. This CDR3 is built from 15 residues. The germline V gene has CDR1 SNHLY and CDR2 FYNNEI.

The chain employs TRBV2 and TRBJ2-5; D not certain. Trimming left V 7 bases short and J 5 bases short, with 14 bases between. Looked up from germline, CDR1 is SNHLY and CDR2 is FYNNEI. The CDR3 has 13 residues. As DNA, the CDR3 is TGTGCCAGCAAGGACGGCAGCTTGGAGACCCAGTACTTC. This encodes CASKDGSLETQYF.

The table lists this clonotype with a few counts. Here the CDR3 DNA reads TGCAGTGCCTATCCGGGACTAGCGGGGGGAACCTCCTACAATGAGCAGTTCTTC. Encoded protein: CSAYPGLAGGTSYNEQFF. The rearrangement links TRBV20-1 to TRBJ2-1, with 15 nucleotides matching TRBD2. The junction had 9 bases not matched to a gene; V was cut back by 6 bases and J by 0 bases. The CDR3 spans 18 residues. Looked up from germline, CDR1 is DFQATT and CDR2 is SNEGSKA (reference sequence).

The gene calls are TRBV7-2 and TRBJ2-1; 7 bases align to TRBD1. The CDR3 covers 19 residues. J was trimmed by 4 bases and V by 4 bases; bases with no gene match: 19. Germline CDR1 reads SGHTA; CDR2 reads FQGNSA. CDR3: CASSWATGFENLRYNEQFF. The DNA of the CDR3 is TGTGCCAGCAGCTGGGCGACAGGGTTCGAAAACCTCCGATACAATGAGCAGTTCTTC. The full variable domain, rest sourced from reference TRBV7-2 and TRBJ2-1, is GAGVSQSPSNKVTEKGKDVELRCDPISGHTALYWYRQSLGQGLEFLIYFQGNSAPDKSGLPSDRFSAERTGGSVSTLTIQRTQQEDSAVYLCASSWATGFENLRYNEQFFGPGTRLTVL.

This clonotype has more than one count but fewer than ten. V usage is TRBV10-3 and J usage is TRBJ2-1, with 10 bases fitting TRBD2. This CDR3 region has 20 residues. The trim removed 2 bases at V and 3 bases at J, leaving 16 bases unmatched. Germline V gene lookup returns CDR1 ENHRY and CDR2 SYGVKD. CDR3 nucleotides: TGTGCCATCAGTGAGCGGGCCGCTGAGGTAGCGGGGGGTAACTACAATGAGCAGTTCTTC. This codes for CAISERAAEVAGGNYNEQFF.

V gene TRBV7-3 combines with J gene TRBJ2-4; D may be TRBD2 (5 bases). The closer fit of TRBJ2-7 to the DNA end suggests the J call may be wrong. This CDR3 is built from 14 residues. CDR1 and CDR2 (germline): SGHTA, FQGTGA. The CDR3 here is CASSLGLLTYEQYF. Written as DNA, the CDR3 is TGTGCCAGCAGCTTAGGACTCTTAACCTACGAGCAGTACTTC.

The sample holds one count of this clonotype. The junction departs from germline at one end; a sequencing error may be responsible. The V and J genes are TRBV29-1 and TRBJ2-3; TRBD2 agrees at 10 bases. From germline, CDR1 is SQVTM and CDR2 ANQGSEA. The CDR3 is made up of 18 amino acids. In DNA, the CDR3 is TGTAGCGTTGAAGCTAATCGGGGTAGCGGGGGGCCACGGGATACGCAGTATTTT. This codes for CSVEANRGSGGPRDTQYF.

The CDR3 DNA follows: TGTGCCAGCAGCGCCGCGGCTAGCGGGCATTACAATGAGCAGTTCTTC. Its translation: CASSAAASGHYNEQFF. The chain couples TRBV9 to TRBJ2-1, with 8 bases matching TRBD2. Per germline, CDR1 SGDLS and CDR2 YYNGEE. The CDR3 runs 16 residues. The junction had 9 bases not matched to a gene; V was cut back by 3 bases and J by 4 bases.

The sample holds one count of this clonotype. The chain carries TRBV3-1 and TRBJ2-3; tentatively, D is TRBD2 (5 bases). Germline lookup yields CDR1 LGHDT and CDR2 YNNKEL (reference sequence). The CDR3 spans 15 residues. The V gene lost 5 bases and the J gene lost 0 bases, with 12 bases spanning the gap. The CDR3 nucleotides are TGTGCCAGCAGCGGACTCCCTAGTAGCACAGATACGCAGTATTTT. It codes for CASSGLPSSTDTQYF.